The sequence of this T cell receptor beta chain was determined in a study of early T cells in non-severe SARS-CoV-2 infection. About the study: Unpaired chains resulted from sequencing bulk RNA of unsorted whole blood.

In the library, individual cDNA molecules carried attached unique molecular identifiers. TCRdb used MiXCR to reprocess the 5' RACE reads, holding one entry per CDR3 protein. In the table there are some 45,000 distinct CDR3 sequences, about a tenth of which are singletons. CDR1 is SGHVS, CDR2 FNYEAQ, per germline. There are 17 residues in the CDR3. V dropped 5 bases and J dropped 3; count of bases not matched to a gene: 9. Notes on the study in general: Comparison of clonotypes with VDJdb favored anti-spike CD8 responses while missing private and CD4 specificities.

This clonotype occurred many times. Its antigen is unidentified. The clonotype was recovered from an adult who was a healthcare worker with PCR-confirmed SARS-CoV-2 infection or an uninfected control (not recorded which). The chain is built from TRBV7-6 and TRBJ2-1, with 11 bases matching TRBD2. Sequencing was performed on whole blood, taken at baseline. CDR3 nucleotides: TGTGCCAGCAGCCAAGACTCCGGGACTAGCGGCTACAATGAGCAGTTCTTC. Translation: CASSQDSGTSGYNEQFF.